This entry features one T cell receptor beta chain sequence. Its antigen is still unknown. The read terminates 3 residues before the CDR3 end, so the remaining end is supplied by the germline J gene. The sample comes from a study of T cells in women clearing cervical HPV infection. CDR1 is LNHDA and CDR2 is SQIVND in the germline V gene (reference sequence). This CDR3 contains 13 residues. Findings of the study overall: Repertoire richness, not evenness, was significantly elevated in CIN3+ cases versus controls.

Method: immunoSEQ multiplex PCR; TCRdb's copy keeps in-frame clones and lacks some. The sample's table shows some 39,000 clones. Sequenced: blood buffy coat. The chain joins TRBV19 to TRBJ2-4; weak D call: TRBD1 (6 bases). The sequence was obtained from a woman aged 18 to 75 with a cervical HPV16 infection that either progressed to CIN3+ or cleared (not recorded which). The CDR3 DNA, read in part, is TGTGCCAGTAGTCTTCCTCAGGGGAGCGGT. Protein: CASSLPQGSG. The full CDR3 sequence reads CASSLPQGSGQYF.